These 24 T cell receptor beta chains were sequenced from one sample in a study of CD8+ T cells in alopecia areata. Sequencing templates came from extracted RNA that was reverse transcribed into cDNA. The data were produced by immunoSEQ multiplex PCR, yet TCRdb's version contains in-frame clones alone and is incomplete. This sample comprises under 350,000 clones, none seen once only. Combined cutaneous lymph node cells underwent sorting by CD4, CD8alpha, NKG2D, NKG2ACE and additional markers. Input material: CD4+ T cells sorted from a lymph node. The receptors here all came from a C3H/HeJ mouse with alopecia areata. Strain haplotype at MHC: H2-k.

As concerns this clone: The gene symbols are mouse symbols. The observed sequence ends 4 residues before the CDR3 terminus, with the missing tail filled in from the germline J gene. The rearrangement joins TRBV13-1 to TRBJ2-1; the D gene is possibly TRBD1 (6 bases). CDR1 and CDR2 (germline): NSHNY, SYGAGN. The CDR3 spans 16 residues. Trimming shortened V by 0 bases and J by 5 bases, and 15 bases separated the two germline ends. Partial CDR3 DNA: TGTGCCAGCAGTGATGTAAGGCAGGGGCTGGATGCT. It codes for CASSDVRQGLDA. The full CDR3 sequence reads CASSDVRQGLDAEQFF.

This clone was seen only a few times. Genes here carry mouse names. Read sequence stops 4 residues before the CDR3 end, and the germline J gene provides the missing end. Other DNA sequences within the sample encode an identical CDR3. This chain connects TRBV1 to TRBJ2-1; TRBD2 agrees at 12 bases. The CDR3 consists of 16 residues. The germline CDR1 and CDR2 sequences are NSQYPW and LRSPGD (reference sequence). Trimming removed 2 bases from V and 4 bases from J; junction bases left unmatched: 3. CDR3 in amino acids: CTCSATGTGGYAEQFF. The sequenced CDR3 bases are TGCACCTGCAGTGCAACCGGGACTGGGGGGTATGCT. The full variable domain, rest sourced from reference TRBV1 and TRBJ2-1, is VTLLEQNPRWRLVPRGQAVNLRCILKNSQYPWMSWYQQDLQKQLQWLFTLRSPGDKEVKSLPGADYLATRVTDTELRLQVANMSQGRTLYCTCSATGTGGYAEQFFGPGTRLTVL.

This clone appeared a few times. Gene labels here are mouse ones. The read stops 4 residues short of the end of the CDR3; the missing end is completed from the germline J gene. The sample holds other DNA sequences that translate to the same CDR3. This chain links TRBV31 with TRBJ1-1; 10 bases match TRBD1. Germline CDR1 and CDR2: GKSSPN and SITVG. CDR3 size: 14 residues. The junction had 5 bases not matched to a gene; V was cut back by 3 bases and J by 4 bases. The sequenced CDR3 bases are TGTGCCTGGAGCCCGAGGACAGGGGGCACA. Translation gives CAWSPRTGGT. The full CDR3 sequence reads CAWSPRTGGTEVFF.

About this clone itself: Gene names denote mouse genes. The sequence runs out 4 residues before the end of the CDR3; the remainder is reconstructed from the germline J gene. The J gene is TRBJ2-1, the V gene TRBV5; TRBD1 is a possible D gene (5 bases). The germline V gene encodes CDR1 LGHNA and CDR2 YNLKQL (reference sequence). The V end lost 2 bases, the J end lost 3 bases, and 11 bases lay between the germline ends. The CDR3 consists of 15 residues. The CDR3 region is CASSQPRTLYAEQFF. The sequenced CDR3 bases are TGTGCCAGCAGCCAACCCCGGACACTCTATGCT.

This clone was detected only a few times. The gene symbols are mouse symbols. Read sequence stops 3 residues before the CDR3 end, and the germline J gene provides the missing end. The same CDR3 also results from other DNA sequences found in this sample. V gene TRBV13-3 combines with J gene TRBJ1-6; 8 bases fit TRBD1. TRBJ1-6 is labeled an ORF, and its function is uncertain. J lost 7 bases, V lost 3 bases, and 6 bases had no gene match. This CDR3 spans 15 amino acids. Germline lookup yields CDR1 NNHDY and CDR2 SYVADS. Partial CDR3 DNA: TGTGCCAGCAGTGTGACAGGGGCCGGGAATTCGCCC. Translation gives CASSVTGAGNSP. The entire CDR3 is CASSVTGAGNSPLYF.

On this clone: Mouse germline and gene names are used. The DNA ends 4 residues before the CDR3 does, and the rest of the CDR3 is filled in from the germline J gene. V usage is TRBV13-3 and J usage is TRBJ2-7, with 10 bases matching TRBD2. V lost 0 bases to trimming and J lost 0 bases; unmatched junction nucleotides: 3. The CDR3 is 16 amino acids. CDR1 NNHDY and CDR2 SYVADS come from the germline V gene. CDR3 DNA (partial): TGTGCCAGCAGTGATGCGCTGGGGGGGCGCTCCTAT. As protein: CASSDALGGRSY. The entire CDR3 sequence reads CASSDALGGRSYEQYF.

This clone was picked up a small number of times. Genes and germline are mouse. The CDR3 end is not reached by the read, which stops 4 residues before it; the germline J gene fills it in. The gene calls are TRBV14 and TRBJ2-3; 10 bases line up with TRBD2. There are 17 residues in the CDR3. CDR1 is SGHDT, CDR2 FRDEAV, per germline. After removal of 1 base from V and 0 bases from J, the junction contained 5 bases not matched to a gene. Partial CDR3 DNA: TGTGCCAGCAGTTTCCTACTGGGGGGGGCTAGTGCAGAA. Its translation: CASSFLLGGASAE. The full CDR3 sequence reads CASSFLLGGASAETLYF.

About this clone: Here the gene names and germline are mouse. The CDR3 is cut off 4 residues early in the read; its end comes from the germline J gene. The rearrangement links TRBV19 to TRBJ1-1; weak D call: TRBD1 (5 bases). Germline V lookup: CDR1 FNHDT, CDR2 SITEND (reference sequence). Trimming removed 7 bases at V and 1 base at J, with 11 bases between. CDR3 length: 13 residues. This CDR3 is CASGVDKNTEVFF. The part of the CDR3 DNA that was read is TGTGCCAGCGGGGTGGACAAAAACACA.

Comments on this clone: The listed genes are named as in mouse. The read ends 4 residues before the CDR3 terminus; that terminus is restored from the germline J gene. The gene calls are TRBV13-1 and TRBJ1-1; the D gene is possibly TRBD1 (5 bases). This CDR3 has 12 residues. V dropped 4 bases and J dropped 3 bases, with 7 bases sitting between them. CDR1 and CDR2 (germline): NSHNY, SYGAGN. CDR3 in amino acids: CASSLTDTEVFF. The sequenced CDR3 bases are TGTGCCAGCAGTCTGACAGACACA.

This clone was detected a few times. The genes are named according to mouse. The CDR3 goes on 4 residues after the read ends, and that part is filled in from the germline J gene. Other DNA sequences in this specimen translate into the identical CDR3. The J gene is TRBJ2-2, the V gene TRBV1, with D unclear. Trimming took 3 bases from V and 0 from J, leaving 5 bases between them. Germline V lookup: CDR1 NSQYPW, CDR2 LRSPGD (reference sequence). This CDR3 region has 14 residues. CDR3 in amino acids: CTCSAPANTGQLYF. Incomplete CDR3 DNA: TGCACCTGCAGTGCCCCAGCAAACACCGGG.

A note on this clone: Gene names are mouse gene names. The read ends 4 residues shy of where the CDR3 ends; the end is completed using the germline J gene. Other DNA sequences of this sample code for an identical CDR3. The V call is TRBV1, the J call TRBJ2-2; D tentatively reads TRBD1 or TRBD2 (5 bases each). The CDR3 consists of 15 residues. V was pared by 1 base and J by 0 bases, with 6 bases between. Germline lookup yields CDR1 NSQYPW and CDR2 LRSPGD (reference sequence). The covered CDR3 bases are TGCACCTGCAGTGCAGGGGGCGCAAACACCGGG. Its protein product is CTCSAGGANTG. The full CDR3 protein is CTCSAGGANTGQLYF.

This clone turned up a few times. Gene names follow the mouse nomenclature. The CDR3 bases that were read are TGTGCCAGCAGTATGGGACAGAAAGAC. Protein product: CASSMGQKD. The complete CDR3 reads CASSMGQKDTQYF. V usage is TRBV19 and J usage is TRBJ2-5, with 7 bases matching TRBD1. The observed sequence ends 4 residues before the CDR3 terminus, with the missing tail filled in from the germline J gene. This CDR3 is built from 13 residues. The germline gives CDR1 FNHDT, CDR2 SITEND (reference sequence).

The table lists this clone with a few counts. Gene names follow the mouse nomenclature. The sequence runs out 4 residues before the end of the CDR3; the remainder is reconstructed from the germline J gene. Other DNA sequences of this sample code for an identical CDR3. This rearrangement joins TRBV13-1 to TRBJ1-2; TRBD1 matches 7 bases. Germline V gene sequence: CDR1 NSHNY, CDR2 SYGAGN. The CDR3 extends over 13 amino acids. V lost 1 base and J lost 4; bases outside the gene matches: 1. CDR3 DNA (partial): TGTGCCAGCAGTGATAGGGGGCTCTCC. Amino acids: CASSDRGLS. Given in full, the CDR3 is CASSDRGLSDYTF.

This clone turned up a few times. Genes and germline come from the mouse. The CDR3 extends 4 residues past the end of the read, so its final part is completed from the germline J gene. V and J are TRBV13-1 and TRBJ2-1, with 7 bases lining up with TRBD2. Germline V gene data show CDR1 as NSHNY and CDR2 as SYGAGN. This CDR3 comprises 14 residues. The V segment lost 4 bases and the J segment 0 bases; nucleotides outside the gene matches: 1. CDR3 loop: CASSTGDNYAEQFF. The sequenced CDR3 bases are TGTGCCAGCAGTACTGGGGATAACTATGCT.

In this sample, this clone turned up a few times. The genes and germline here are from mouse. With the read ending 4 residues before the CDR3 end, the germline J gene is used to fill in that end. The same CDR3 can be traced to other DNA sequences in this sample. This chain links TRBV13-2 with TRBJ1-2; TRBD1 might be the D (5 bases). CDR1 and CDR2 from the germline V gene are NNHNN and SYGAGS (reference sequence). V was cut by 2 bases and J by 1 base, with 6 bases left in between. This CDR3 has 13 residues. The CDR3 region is CASGDRENSDYTF. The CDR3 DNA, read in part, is TGTGCCAGCGGTGACAGGGAAAACTCC.

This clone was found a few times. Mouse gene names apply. CDR3 residues: CASSIRDNEQYF. CDR3 bases read: TGTGCCAGCAGTATCCGGGACAAT. The chain recombines TRBV19 with TRBJ2-7; D is possibly TRBD1 (6 bases). The missing CDR3 end, 4 residues past where the read stops, is filled in from the germline J gene. Germline V gives CDR1 FNHDT, CDR2 SITEND (reference sequence). CDR3 length equals 12 residues.

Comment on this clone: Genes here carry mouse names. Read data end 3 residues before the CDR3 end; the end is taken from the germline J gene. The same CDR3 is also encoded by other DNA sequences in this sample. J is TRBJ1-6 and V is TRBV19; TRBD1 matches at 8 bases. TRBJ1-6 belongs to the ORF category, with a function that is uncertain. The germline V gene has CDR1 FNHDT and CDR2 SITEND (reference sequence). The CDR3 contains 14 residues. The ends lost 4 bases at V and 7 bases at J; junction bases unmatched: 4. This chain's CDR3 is CASSRQGRNSPLYF. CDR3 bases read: TGTGCCAGCAGTCGACAGGGGAGAAATTCGCCC.

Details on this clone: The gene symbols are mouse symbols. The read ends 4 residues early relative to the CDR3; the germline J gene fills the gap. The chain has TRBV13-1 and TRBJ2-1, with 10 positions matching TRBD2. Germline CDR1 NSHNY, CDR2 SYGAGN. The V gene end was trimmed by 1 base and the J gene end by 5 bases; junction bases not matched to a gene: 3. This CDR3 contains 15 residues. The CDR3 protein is CASSDKLGGNAEQFF. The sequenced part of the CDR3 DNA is TGTGCCAGCAGTGATAAACTGGGGGGGAATGCT.

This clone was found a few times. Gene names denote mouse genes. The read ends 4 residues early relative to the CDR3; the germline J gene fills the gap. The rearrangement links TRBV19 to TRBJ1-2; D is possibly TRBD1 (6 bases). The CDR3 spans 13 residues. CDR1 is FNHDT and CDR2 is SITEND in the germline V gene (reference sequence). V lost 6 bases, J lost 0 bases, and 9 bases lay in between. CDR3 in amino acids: CASKYRANSDYTF. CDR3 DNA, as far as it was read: TGTGCCAGCAAATACAGGGCAAACTCC.

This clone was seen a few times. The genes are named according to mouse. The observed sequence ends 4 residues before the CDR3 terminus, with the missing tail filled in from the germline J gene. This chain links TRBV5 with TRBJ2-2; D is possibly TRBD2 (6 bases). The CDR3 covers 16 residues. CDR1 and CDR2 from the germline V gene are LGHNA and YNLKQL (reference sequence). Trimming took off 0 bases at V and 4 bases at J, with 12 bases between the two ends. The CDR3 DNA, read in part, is TGTGCCAGCAGCCAAGAGGTGGGGGTTGGCACCGGG. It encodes CASSQEVGVGTG. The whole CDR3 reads CASSQEVGVGTGQLYF.

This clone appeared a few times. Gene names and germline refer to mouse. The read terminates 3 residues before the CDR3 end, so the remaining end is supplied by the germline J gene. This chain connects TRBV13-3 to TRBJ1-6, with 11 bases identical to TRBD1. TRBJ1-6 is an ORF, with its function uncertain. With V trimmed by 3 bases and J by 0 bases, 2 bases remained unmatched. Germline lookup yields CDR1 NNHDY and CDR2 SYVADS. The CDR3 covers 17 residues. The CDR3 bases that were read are TGTGCCAGCAGTGGGGGACAGGGGGGTTCCTATAATTCGCCC. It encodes CASSGGQGGSYNSP. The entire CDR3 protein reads CASSGGQGGSYNSPLYF.

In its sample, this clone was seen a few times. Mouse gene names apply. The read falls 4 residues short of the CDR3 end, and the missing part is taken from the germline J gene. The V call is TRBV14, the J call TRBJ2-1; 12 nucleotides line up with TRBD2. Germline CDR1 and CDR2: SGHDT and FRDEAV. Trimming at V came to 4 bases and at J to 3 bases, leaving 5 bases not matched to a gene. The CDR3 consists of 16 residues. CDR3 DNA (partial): TGTGCCAGCAGTCCCAGGACTGGGGGGGGCTATGCT. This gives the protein CASSPRTGGGYA. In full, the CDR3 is CASSPRTGGGYAEQFF.

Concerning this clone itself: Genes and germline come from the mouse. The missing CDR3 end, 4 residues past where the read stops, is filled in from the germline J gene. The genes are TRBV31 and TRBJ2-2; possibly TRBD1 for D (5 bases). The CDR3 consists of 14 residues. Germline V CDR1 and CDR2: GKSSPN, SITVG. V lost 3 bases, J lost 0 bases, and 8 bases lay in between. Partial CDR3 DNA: TGTGCCTGGAGGGACAAGTCAAACACCGGG. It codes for CAWRDKSNTG. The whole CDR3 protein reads CAWRDKSNTGQLYF.

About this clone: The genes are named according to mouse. The sequenced part of the CDR3 DNA is TGTGCCAGCAGCTCCGGGACTGGGGGGGGGCAAGAC. The encoded protein is CASSSGTGGGQD. The CDR3 as a whole reads CASSSGTGGGQDTQYF. V is TRBV3 and J is TRBJ2-5, with 13 positions matching TRBD2. The missing CDR3 end, 4 residues past where the read stops, is filled in from the germline J gene. V was clipped by 4 bases and J by 3 bases; unmatched bases: 4. There are 16 residues in the CDR3. Germline CDR1 reads SNHLY; CDR2 reads FYNGKV (reference sequence).